The entry below describes one T cell receptor (beta chain). Here immunoSEQ multiplex PCR was the method, and the copy in TCRdb shows in-frame clones only, minus some. The sample comprises about 30,000 clones, about 88% of which are singletons, and around 7.8% rests with the top ten. The data stem from a study of PD-1 and CTLA-4 blockade in melanoma. The TCR originated in a human donor with melanoma. Specimen: CD8+ T cells from peripheral blood, collected before anti-PD-1 treatment.

Here the CDR3 reads CASSLGGQPQHF. The CDR3 nucleotides are TGTGCCAGCAGCTTAGGAGGTCAGCCCCAGCATTTT. The rearrangement joins TRBV7-9 to TRBJ1-5; D gene ambiguous. The CDR3 is made up of 12 amino acids. Deletions cut 1 base from V and 6 bases from J, with 4 bases between. The germline gives CDR1 SEHNR, CDR2 FQNEAQ (reference sequence). Drawing the rest from reference TRBV7-9 and TRBJ1-5, the complete variable domain is DTGVSQNPRHKITKRGQNVTFRCDPISEHNRLYWYRQTLGQGPEFLTYFQNEAQLEKSRLLSDRFSAERPKGSFSTLEIQRTEQGDSAMYLCASSLGGQPQHFGDGTRLSIL.